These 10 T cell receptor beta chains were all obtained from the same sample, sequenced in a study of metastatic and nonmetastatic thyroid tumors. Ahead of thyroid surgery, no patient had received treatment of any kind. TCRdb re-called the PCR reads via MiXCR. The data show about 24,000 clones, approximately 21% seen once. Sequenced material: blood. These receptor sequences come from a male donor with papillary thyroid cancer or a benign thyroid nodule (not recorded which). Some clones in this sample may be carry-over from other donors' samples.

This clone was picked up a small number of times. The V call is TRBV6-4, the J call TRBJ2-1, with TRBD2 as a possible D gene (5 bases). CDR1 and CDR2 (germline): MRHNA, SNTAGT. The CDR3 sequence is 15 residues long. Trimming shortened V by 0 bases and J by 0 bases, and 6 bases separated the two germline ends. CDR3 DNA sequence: TGTGCCAGCAGTGACTCTGCGGGCTCCTACAATGAGCAGTTCTTC. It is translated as CASSDSAGSYNEQFF.

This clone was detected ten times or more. In DNA form, the CDR3 reads TGTGCCAGCAGCGTTTCGGGAGACTCAGATACGCAGTATTTT. It specifies CASSVSGDSDTQYF. The gene calls are TRBV9 and TRBJ2-3, with a tentative D call TRBD2 (6 bases). With 2 bases removed from V and 4 bases from J, the gap between germline ends came to 11 bases. CDR1 is SGDLS, CDR2 YYNGEE, per germline. The CDR3 length is 14 residues.

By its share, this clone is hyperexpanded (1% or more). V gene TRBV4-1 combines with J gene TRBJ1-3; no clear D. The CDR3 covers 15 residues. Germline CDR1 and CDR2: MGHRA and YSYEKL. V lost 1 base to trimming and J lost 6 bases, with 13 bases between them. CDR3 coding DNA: TGCGCCAGCAGCCAAGCACCAGGTTATATAAACACCATATATTTT. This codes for CASSQAPGYINTIYF.

The CDR3 reads CASTSDPADGYTF. The DNA of the CDR3 is TGTGCCAGCACCTCGGACCCCGCGGATGGCTACACCTTC. The chain has TRBV6-1 and TRBJ1-2; D is ambiguous. The CDR3 covers 13 residues. Trimming shortened V by 7 bases and J by 6 bases, and 15 bases separated the two germline ends. Per germline, CDR1 MNHNS and CDR2 SASEGT.

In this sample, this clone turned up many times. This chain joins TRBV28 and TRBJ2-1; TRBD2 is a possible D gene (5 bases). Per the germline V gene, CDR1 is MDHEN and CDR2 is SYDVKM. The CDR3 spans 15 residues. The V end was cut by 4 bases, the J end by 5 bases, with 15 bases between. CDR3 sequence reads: CASSSPGNKDNEQFF. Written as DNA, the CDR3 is TGTGCCAGCAGTTCACCCGGGAACAAAGACAATGAGCAGTTCTTC.

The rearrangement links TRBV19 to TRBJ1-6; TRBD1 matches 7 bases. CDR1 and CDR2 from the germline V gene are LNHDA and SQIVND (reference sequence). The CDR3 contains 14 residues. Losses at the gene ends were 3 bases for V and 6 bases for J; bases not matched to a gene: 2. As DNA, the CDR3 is TGTGCCAGTAGTATTCAGGGGGGTAATTCACCCCTCCACTTT. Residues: CASSIQGGNSPLHF.

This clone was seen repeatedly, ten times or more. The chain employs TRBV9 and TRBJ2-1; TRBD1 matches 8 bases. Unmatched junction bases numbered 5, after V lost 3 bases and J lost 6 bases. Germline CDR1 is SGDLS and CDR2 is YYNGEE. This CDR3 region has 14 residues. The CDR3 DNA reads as TGTGCCAGCAGCGCCGGGACAGGCCTCAATGAGCAGTTCTTC. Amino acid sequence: CASSAGTGLNEQFF.

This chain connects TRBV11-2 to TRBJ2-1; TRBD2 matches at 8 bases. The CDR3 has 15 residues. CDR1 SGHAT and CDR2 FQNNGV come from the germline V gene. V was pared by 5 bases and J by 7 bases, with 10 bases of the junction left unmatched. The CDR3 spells CASSQGLVRENEQFF. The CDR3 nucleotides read TGTGCCAGCAGCCAGGGACTAGTCAGGGAGAATGAGCAGTTCTTC.

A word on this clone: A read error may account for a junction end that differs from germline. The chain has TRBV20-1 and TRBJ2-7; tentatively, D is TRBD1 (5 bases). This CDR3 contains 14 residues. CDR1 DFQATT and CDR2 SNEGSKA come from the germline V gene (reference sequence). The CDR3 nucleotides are TGCAGTGCTAGAGGAGACAGTACCTCATACGAGCATTACTTC. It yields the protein CSARGDSTSYEHYF.

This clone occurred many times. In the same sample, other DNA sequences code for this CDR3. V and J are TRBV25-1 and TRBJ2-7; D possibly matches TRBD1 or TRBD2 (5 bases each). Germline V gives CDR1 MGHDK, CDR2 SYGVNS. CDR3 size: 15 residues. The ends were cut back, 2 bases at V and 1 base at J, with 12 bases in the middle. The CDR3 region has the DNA TGTGCCAGCAGTGAACGAGGGGCAGGTTCCTACGAGCAGTACTTC. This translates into CASSERGAGSYEQYF.